Presented here are 12 T cell receptor beta chains from one specimen sequenced in a study of shared clonotypes between healthy human individuals. Repertoires were generated with immunoSEQ multiplex PCR, while TCRdb's copy carries only in-frame clones and drops some. The data contain 980,000 or so clones, 70% to 85% of them seen just once; the ten biggest clones take up approximately 1.5%. Sequencing was carried out using memory CD4+ T cells sorted from blood. Specified subset: CD45RA-negative fraction. Source of these receptors: a man younger than 35 in good health.

This rearrangement joins TRBV10-3 to TRBJ1-5; D is ambiguous. The V end lost 0 bases, the J end lost 4 bases, and 4 bases lay between the germline ends. CDR1 and CDR2 (germline): ENHRY, SYGVKD. The CDR3 spans 13 residues. The CDR3 nucleotides read TGTGCCATCAGTGAGTCTCAGAATCAGCCCCAGCATTTT. Its protein product is CAISESQNQPQHF.

The V call is TRBV6-1, the J call TRBJ1-2, with 9 positions matching TRBD1. The CDR3 is 15 amino acids. The germline V gene encodes CDR1 MNHNS and CDR2 SASEGT. Trimming at V came to 1 base and at J to 3 bases, leaving 3 bases not matched to a gene. CDR3 region: CASSEGGQGHYGYTF. CDR3 nucleotide sequence: TGTGCCAGCAGTGAAGGGGGACAGGGTCACTATGGCTACACCTTC.

V and J are TRBV9 and TRBJ2-6; no firm D call. The CDR3 extends over 13 amino acids. Trimming took 7 bases from V and 4 from J, leaving 9 bases between them. Germline V gives CDR1 SGDLS, CDR2 YYNGEE. This chain's CDR3 is CASRGSGANVLTF. The DNA of the CDR3 is TGTGCCAGCCGCGGTTCCGGGGCCAACGTCCTGACTTTC.

The rearrangement uses TRBV6-4 and TRBJ2-3; either TRBD1 or TRBD2 may supply D (5 bases each). V was pared by 5 bases and J by 0 bases, with 12 bases between. CDR3 length: 15 amino acids. The V gene's germline CDR1 is MRHNA and CDR2 SNTAGT. The CDR3 loop reads CASSRDGLSTDTQYF. The CDR3 DNA reads TGTGCCAGCAGTCGGGACGGACTTAGCACAGATACGCAGTATTTT.

This clone was seen a few times. The chain carries TRBV11-2 and TRBJ1-1; the D is unclear. Trimming shortened V by 0 bases and J by 5 bases, and 7 bases separated the two germline ends. The CDR3 sequence is 13 residues long. The germline V gene has CDR1 SGHAT and CDR2 FQNNGV. Here the CDR3 DNA reads TGTGCCAGCAGCTTAGATGGGGAAACTGAAGCTTTCTTT. Amino acid sequence: CASSLDGETEAFF. The variable domain in full, completed from reference TRBV11-2 and TRBJ1-1, reads EAGVAQSPRYKIIEKRQSVAFWCNPISGHATLYWYQQILGQGPKLLIQFQNNGVVDDSQLPKDRFSAERLKGVDSTLKIQPAKLEDSAVYLCASSLDGETEAFFGQGTRLTVV.

V gene TRBV6-1 combines with J gene TRBJ1-2; the D gene is possibly TRBD1 (5 bases). CDR1 MNHNS and CDR2 SASEGT come from the germline V gene. The CDR3 sequence is 14 residues long. V was cut by 6 bases and J by 1 base, with 12 bases left in between. The CDR3 nucleotides read TGTGCCAGCAGGCGCAGGGATCTTAACTATGGCTACACCTTC. It yields the protein CASRRRDLNYGYTF.

The chain carries TRBV2 and TRBJ2-5; 7 bases fit TRBD1. Trimming took 6 bases from V and 4 from J; bases not matched to a gene: 8. The CDR3 has 14 residues. Germline CDR1 and CDR2: SNHLY and FYNNEI. The CDR3 here is CASSKDRAVETQYF. In DNA form, the CDR3 reads TGTGCCAGCAGCAAAGACAGGGCGGTAGAGACCCAGTACTTC.

This clone has a handful of counts. This sequence joins TRBV27 and TRBJ1-5; no definite D call. Germline V gene data show CDR1 as MNHEY and CDR2 as SMNVEV (reference sequence). The CDR3 is 13 residues long. V was pared by 3 bases and J by 7 bases, with 10 bases between. The CDR3: CASSFGKGQPQHF. The CDR3 nucleotides read TGTGCCAGCAGTTTCGGGAAGGGCCAGCCCCAGCATTTT.

V usage is TRBV2 and J usage is TRBJ1-1; no clear D. The V gene lost 5 bases and the J gene lost 0 bases, with 7 bases spanning the gap. There are 13 residues in the CDR3. Germline V lookup: CDR1 SNHLY, CDR2 FYNNEI. The CDR3 spells CASSLVMNTEAFF. The DNA of the CDR3 is TGTGCCAGCAGTTTGGTCATGAACACTGAAGCTTTCTTT.

This clone has only one observation. The chain has TRBV6-6 and TRBJ2-3; D uncertain. This CDR3 is 12 amino acids long. Trimming cost V 0 bases and J 8 bases, with 6 bases left between them. In germline, CDR1 is MNHNY, CDR2 SVGAGI (reference sequence). In DNA form, the CDR3 reads TGTGCCAGCAGTTACTCGGTGGGTACGCAGTATTTT. Residues: CASSYSVGTQYF.

The rearrangement joins TRBV7-9 to TRBJ2-7, with D possibly TRBD1 on 5 matching bases. CDR1 and CDR2 from the germline V gene are SEHNR and FQNEAQ (reference sequence). Trimming removed 5 bases from V and 3 bases from J, with 17 bases in between. CDR3 length equals 15 residues. The CDR3 DNA reads TGTGCCAGCAGCAACGCAAGGGCAGGGAACTACGAGCAGTACTTC. Amino acids: CASSNARAGNYEQYF.

CDR3 sequence: CASSPSHQNTEAFF. In DNA, the CDR3 is TGTGCCAGCAGTCCATCGCACCAGAACACTGAAGCTTTCTTT. This chain links TRBV6-5 with TRBJ1-1; D is unresolved. The length of the CDR3 is 14 residues. Trimming cost V 5 bases and J 1 base, with 11 bases left between them. Germline CDR1 reads MNHEY; CDR2 reads SVGAGI.